The rows below give T cell receptor beta chains drawn from one sample of a study of T-cell memory formation after mild COVID-19. A single record per CDR3 protein comes from TCRdb applying MiXCR to the 5' RACE reads. The sample contains about 430,000 distinct CDR3 sequences, around 17% of which appear only once. What was sequenced was PBMCs or a T cell subset sorted from them (not recorded which). The receptors derive from a man younger than 30 who had mild COVID-19 (a few samples of this study predate the infection). Cell type and time point are not known. The CDR3 runs from the conserved cysteine through the conserved F or W.

CDR3: CASRDRARYNEQFF
V: TRBV12-3/TRBV12-4
J: TRBJ2-1

CDR3: CASSDQGTNYGYTF
V: TRBV2
J: TRBJ1-2

CDR3: CASSPLRDPNEKLFF
V: TRBV4-3
J: TRBJ1-4

CDR3: CSAGEVAGRYEQYF
V: TRBV20-1
J: TRBJ2-7

CDR3: CASSPDRALHGELFF
V: TRBV12-3/TRBV12-4
J: TRBJ2-2

CDR3: CASSDGTSGGPNEQFF
V: TRBV6-4
J: TRBJ2-1

CDR3: CSVVTDQETQYF
V: TRBV29-1
J: TRBJ2-5

CDR3: CASSPAGSSGYTF
V: TRBV7-9
J: TRBJ1-2

CDR3: CASSLIGQGAGDTQYF
V: TRBV7-3
J: TRBJ2-3

CDR3: CASKPGGWNEQFF
V: TRBV6-5
J: TRBJ2-1

CDR3: CASSLHYSIGDTEAFF
V: TRBV5-4
J: TRBJ1-1

CDR3: CASGGGVNTEAFF
V: TRBV7-9
J: TRBJ1-1

CDR3: CASSPYLRGAGTEAFF
V: TRBV11-2
J: TRBJ1-1

CDR3: CASSYSRGPYEQYF
V: TRBV6-5
J: TRBJ2-7

CDR3: CSAPPYQETQYF
V: TRBV20-1
J: TRBJ2-5

CDR3: CASRQQGSVEPQHF
V: TRBV6-5
J: TRBJ1-5

CDR3: CASSRLGGGEDTDTQYF
V: TRBV6-4
J: TRBJ2-3

CDR3: CASSYPSGAAGTSTDTQYF
V: TRBV6-6
J: TRBJ2-3

CDR3: CASRLGTSGGAHNEQFF
V: TRBV7-2
J: TRBJ2-1

CDR3: CASSWGGGVGTDTQYF
V: TRBV11-2
J: TRBJ2-3

CDR3: CASSLAAGPPQYF
V: TRBV7-2
J: TRBJ2-5

CDR3: CASSPLGTPSRGYTF
V: TRBV27
J: TRBJ1-2

CDR3: CASSLGADLKLFF
V: TRBV7-2
J: TRBJ1-4

CDR3: CASSATGEGYTF
V: TRBV2
J: TRBJ1-2

CDR3: CSATGQGNGYTF
V: TRBV20-1
J: TRBJ1-2

CDR3: CASSQDTGGTEAFF
V: TRBV4-2
J: TRBJ1-1

CDR3: CASSLGAVRETQYF
V: TRBV5-1
J: TRBJ2-5

CDR3: CASSGGQGALETQYF
V: TRBV5-1
J: TRBJ2-5

CDR3: CASSSTGFGTDTQYF
V: TRBV6-5
J: TRBJ2-3

CDR3: CASSLRDRLSTDTQYF
V: TRBV18
J: TRBJ2-3

CDR3: CASSRTGGGSRQPQHF
V: TRBV4-1
J: TRBJ1-5

CDR3: CASSLGPPNTEAFF
V: TRBV5-1
J: TRBJ1-1

CDR3: CASSIGEGDEQYF
V: TRBV13
J: TRBJ2-7

CDR3: CSEGGNVNYGYTF
V: TRBV20-1
J: TRBJ1-2

CDR3: CASSPPRTDTQYF
V: TRBV28
J: TRBJ2-3

CDR3: CASSKDRGDDTQYF
V: TRBV5-1
J: TRBJ2-3

CDR3: CATSPTGYPTGANVLTF
V: TRBV24-1
J: TRBJ2-6

CDR3: CASSRLSDYNEQFF
V: TRBV7-3
J: TRBJ2-1

CDR3: CASRFSGGAWNEQFF
V: TRBV5-1
J: TRBJ2-1

CDR3: CASSFRDRAHQPQHF
V: TRBV27
J: TRBJ1-5

CDR3: CASSPRNEQFF
V: TRBV12-3/TRBV12-4
J: TRBJ2-1

CDR3: CASNLHGPGELFF
V: TRBV6-2/TRBV6-3
J: TRBJ2-2

CDR3: CASSLGVAKNIQYF
V: TRBV5-5
J: TRBJ2-4

CDR3: CSVKETGTVGWEQFF
V: TRBV29-1
J: TRBJ2-1

CDR3: CASSTGVEQFF
V: TRBV19
J: TRBJ2-1

CDR3: CASKYGNSYFGYTF
V: TRBV6-5
J: TRBJ1-2

CDR3: CASSPQSGANGELFF
V: TRBV7-6
J: TRBJ2-2

CDR3: CASTRLGGTEAFF
V: TRBV12-3/TRBV12-4
J: TRBJ1-1

CDR3: CASSTTGTDRVGQYF
V: TRBV7-2
J: TRBJ2-7

CDR3: CASTPTLPYNEQFF
V: TRBV6-2/TRBV6-3
J: TRBJ2-1

CDR3: CASSSVGGPGGRITDTQYF
V: TRBV11-2
J: TRBJ2-3

CDR3: CASRGGRETQYF
V: TRBV5-1
J: TRBJ2-5

CDR3: CASSYNPRARYGYTF
V: TRBV6-5
J: TRBJ1-2

CDR3: CASSQVVGSSYEQYF
V: TRBV4-3
J: TRBJ2-7

CDR3: CSVGMGTDTKYF
V: TRBV29-1
J: TRBJ2-3

CDR3: CASSFGVSSGANVLTF
V: TRBV5-1
J: TRBJ2-6

CDR3: CASRILAKNIQYF
V: TRBV11-2
J: TRBJ2-4

CDR3: CASRFLGREEGNQPQHF
V: TRBV19
J: TRBJ1-5

CDR3: CATNGRPSSGANVLTF
V: TRBV6-2/TRBV6-3
J: TRBJ2-6